The 11 T cell receptor beta chains listed next were all sequenced from one sample in a study of blood T cells in healthy people across ages. The authors ran a second PCR of 7 to 11 cycles using a sample-barcoded 5' primer and a J-beta primer mix. TCRdb re-called the 5' RACE reads with MiXCR, one entry per CDR3 protein. The repertoire includes 600,000 to 850,000 distinct CDR3 sequences, 25% of them detected once, and 9% to 9.5% sits in the top ten. The sample also formed part of further work on T cells of mothers and their children.

The sample was blood. Source of these receptors: a boy aged 5-17 years in good health.

The rearrangement joins TRBV7-3 to TRBJ1-1, with D perhaps matching TRBD1 (6 bases). CDR1 is SGHTA and CDR2 is FQGTGA in the germline V gene. CDR3 size: 11 residues. The germline V and J ends were trimmed by 9 bases and 5 bases, with 10 bases remaining between them. This CDR3 reads CARDRRTEAFF. The CDR3 bases are TGTGCCAGAGACAGGAGGACTGAAGCTTTCTTT. Full variable domain (outside the CDR3, taken from reference TRBV7-3 and TRBJ1-1): GAGVSQTPSNKVTEKGKYVELRCDPISGHTALYWYRQSLGQGPEFLIYFQGTGAADDSGLPNDRFFAVRPEGSVSTLKIQRTERGDSAVYLCARDRRTEAFFGQGTRLTVV.

The rearrangement uses TRBV4-1 and TRBJ2-7, with 8 bases fitting TRBD1. Germline CDR1 MGHRA, CDR2 YSYEKL. The junction had 10 bases not matched to a gene; V was cut back by 4 bases and J by 2 bases. This CDR3 has 16 amino acids. The CDR3 sequence is CASSPNTGTGTYEQYF. Here the CDR3 DNA reads TGCGCCAGCAGCCCAAACACCGGGACAGGTACCTACGAGCAGTACTTC.

There are a few counts of this clonotype. The chain employs TRBV19 and TRBJ2-5; D remains ambiguous. Trimming removed 7 bases at V and 4 bases at J, with 13 bases between. The CDR3 sequence is 13 residues long. Germline V gives CDR1 LNHDA, CDR2 SQIVND (reference sequence). The CDR3 DNA reads as TGTGCCAGTACGTTCGCGGTCGGAGAGACCCAGTACTTC. This translates into CASTFAVGETQYF.

This clonotype was counted ten times or more. The J gene is TRBJ2-5, the V gene TRBV11-2; the D is unclear. Germline CDR1 reads SGHAT; CDR2 reads FQNNGV. The CDR3 runs to 14 residues. Trimming left V 0 bases short and J 5 bases short, with 10 bases between. In DNA form, the CDR3 reads TGTGCCAGCAGCTTAGACGTGGGCGGCGAGACCCAGTACTTC. It specifies CASSLDVGGETQYF. Drawing the rest from reference TRBV11-2 and TRBJ2-5, the complete variable domain is EAGVAQSPRYKIIEKRQSVAFWCNPISGHATLYWYQQILGQGPKLLIQFQNNGVVDDSQLPKDRFSAERLKGVDSTLKIQPAKLEDSAVYLCASSLDVGGETQYFGPGTRLLVL.

This clonotype was detected only a few times. The V gene is TRBV15, the J gene TRBJ2-5; D is perhaps TRBD2 (5 bases). The ends were cut back, 1 base at V and 5 bases at J, with 11 bases in the middle. Germline loops: CDR1 LNHNV, CDR2 YYDKDF (reference sequence). The CDR3 spans 14 residues. CDR3 loop: CATSRGRSEETQYF. The CDR3 bases are TGTGCCACCAGCAGAGGGAGGTCCGAGGAGACCCAGTACTTC. The full variable domain, in which reference TRBV15 and TRBJ2-5 provide the parts outside the CDR3, is DAMVIQNPRYQVTQFGKPVTLSCSQTLNHNVMYWYQQKSSQAPKLLFHYYDKDFNNEADTPDNFQSRRPNTSFCFLDIRSPGLGDTAMYLCATSRGRSEETQYFGPGTRLLVL.

The chain recombines TRBV25-1 with TRBJ2-7; the D gene is possibly TRBD2 (6 bases). The germline V gene has CDR1 MGHDK and CDR2 SYGVNS. The germline V and J ends were trimmed by 2 bases and 1 base, with 12 bases remaining between them. The CDR3 has 15 amino acids. CDR3 bases: TGTGCCAGCAGTGAAGTAGGCGGGGCGTCCTACGAGCAGTACTTC. Translating it yields CASSEVGGASYEQYF.

This clonotype was observed a few times. The rearrangement links TRBV10-3 to TRBJ2-1; no clear D gene. The CDR3 spans 14 residues. V was clipped by 3 bases and J by 6 bases, with 12 bases between them. Germline V gene data show CDR1 as ENHRY and CDR2 as SYGVKD. This CDR3 reads CAISESLRCNEQFF. The CDR3 coding sequence is TGTGCCATCAGTGAATCATTGAGATGCAATGAGCAGTTCTTC.

The chain links TRBV20-1 to TRBJ2-3; D gene ambiguous. This CDR3 has 13 amino acids. The V end was cut by 1 base, the J end by 3 bases, with 8 bases between. Germline CDR1 reads DFQATT; CDR2 reads SNEGSKA (reference sequence). CDR3 sequence (DNA): TGCAGTGCTAGAGCTGGTAGTACAGATACGCAGTATTTT. It is translated as CSARAGSTDTQYF.

Only a few counts were recorded for this clonotype. Here the CDR3 reads CASSLVTGGYEQYF. The CDR3 DNA is TGCGCCAGCAGCTTGGTTACAGGGGGCTACGAGCAGTACTTC. The chain combines TRBV5-1 with TRBJ2-7, with 8 bases lining up with TRBD1. The CDR3 consists of 14 residues. CDR1 is SGHRS, CDR2 YFSETQ, per germline. J was trimmed by 3 bases and V by 0 bases; bases with no gene match: 2.

The gene calls are TRBV29-1 and TRBJ2-5; 7 nucleotides line up with TRBD2. This CDR3 has 14 residues. The germline CDR1 and CDR2 sequences are SQVTM and ANQGSEA. Trimming removed 6 bases from V and 4 bases from J; junction bases left unmatched: 11. The DNA of the CDR3 is TGCAGCGTCCCCGAAGCGGGATGGGGAGAGACCCAGTACTTC. This encodes CSVPEAGWGETQYF.

The rearrangement joins TRBV4-1 to TRBJ2-5, with TRBD2 identical over 8 bases. The end of the DNA aligns better with TRBJ2-1, so the J call may be wrong. The CDR3 has 15 amino acids. Germline CDR1 is MGHRA and CDR2 is YSYEKL. In DNA, the CDR3 is TGCGCCAGCAGCCAACTAACTAGCGGTTACAATGAGCAGTTCTTC. Translated: CASSQLTSGYNEQFF.